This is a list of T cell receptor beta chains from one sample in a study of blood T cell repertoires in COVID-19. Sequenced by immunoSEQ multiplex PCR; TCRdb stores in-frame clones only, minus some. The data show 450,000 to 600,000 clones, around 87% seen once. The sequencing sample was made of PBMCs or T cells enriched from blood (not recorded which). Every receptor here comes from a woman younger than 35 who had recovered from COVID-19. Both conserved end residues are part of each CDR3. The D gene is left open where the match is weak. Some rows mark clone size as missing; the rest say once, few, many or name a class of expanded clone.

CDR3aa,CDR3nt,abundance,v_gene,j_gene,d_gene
CASSLGGGANVLTF,TGCGCCAGCAGCTTGGGAGGTGGGGCCAACGTCCTGACTTTC,-,TRBV5-1,TRBJ2-6,-
CSVQENEKLFF,TGCAGCGTACAGGAAAATGAAAAACTGTTTTTT,-,TRBV29-1,TRBJ1-4,-
CASSRQGGTEAFF,TGTGCCAGCAGCCGACAGGGGGGCACTGAAGCTTTCTTT,once,TRBV2,TRBJ1-1,TRBD1
CASITDRGYYEQYF,TGTGCCAGCATTACGGACAGGGGGTACTACGAGCAGTACTTC,-,TRBV28,TRBJ2-7,TRBD1
CASSLWEVSPGADTQYF,TGCGCCAGCAGCTTGTGGGAGGTTTCCCCAGGCGCAGATACGCAGTATTTT,-,TRBV5-1,TRBJ2-3,-
CASSPLEGGETQYF,TGCGCCAGCAGCCCTTTAGAGGGGGGGGAGACCCAGTACTTC,-,TRBV4-1,TRBJ2-5,-
CASSQDVRGEETQYF,TGTGCCAGCAGCCAAGATGTGCGGGGGGAAGAGACCCAGTACTTC,-,TRBV3-1/TRBV3-2,TRBJ2-5,TRBD2
CASNAGNSPLHF,TGTGCCAGCAATGCGGGGAATTCACCCCTCCACTTT,-,TRBV2,TRBJ1-6,-
CASSLSGTATINEKLFF,TGTGCCAGCAGCTTATCCGGGACAGCGACTATTAACGAAAAACTGTTTTTT,-,TRBV7-9,TRBJ1-4,TRBD1
CASSLPEGFGTDTQYF,TGCGCCAGCAGCCTCCCGGAGGGGTTCGGCACAGATACGCAGTATTTT,once,TRBV5-1,TRBJ2-3,-
CSVEEAWTRNTEAFF,TGCAGCGTTGAAGAGGCTTGGACACGGAACACTGAAGCTTTCTTT,few,TRBV29-1,TRBJ1-1,-
CASSERPPRQGVNYEQFF,TGTGCCAGCAGTGAACGCCCCCCAAGGCAGGGGGTCAACTATGAGCAGTTCTTC,-,TRBV2,TRBJ2-1,TRBD1
CASSVVTGDGYTF,TGTGCCAGCAGCGTGGTGACAGGGGATGGCTACACCTTC,once,TRBV9,TRBJ1-2,TRBD1
CASSYHRGAEAFF,TGTGCCAGCAGTTACCACAGGGGCGCTGAAGCTTTCTTT,-,TRBV6-5,TRBJ1-1,TRBD1
CASSTRTGKNEQYF,TGTGCCAGCTCTACAAGGACAGGGAAGAACGAGCAGTACTTC,-,TRBV18,TRBJ2-7,TRBD1
CASSFLTSGGGETQYF,TGTGCCAGCAGCTTCTTGACTAGCGGGGGAGGAGAGACCCAGTACTTC,-,TRBV7-9,TRBJ2-5,TRBD2
CASSLAGTGGTEAFF,TGTGCCAGCAGCTTAGCGGGGACAGGGGGGACTGAAGCTTTCTTT,-,TRBV11-1,TRBJ1-1,TRBD1
CASSGGVSGGFTDTQYF,TGTGCCAGCAGTGGTGGGGTTAGCGGGGGGTTCACAGATACGCAGTATTTT,-,TRBV2,TRBJ2-3,TRBD2
CASSARQGFNYGYTF,TGTGCCAGCAGCGCCCGACAGGGATTTAACTATGGCTACACCTTC,-,TRBV9,TRBJ1-2,TRBD1
CASSLLQGYTEAFF,TGTGCCAGCAGCTTATTACAGGGGTACACTGAAGCTTTCTTT,-,TRBV5-6,TRBJ1-1,TRBD1
CASSPQNSPRETQYF,TGTGCCAGCTCACCGCAGAACAGCCCCAGGGAGACCCAGTACTTC,-,TRBV18,TRBJ2-5,-
CASSQESRTTSETQYF,TGTGCCAGCAGCCAAGAATCCAGGACTACCTCGGAGACCCAGTACTTC,-,TRBV3-1/TRBV3-2,TRBJ2-5,-
CASSRTSGSSTNNEQFF,TGTGCCAGCAGTCGAACTAGCGGGTCCTCAACCAACAATGAGCAGTTCTTC,-,TRBV2,TRBJ2-1,TRBD2
CASSLERLAGAETQYF,TGTGCCAGCAGCTTAGAACGGCTAGCGGGGGCAGAGACCCAGTACTTC,-,TRBV7-2,TRBJ2-5,TRBD2
CASSPPSGGRGLFF,TGTGCCAGCAGTCCCCCTTCAGGGGGCCGGGGACTGTTTTTT,few,TRBV28,TRBJ1-4,TRBD1
CASSQFRTGSPSGYTF,TGTGCCAGCAGTCAATTCAGGACAGGGAGCCCCTCTGGCTACACCTTC,-,TRBV6-2/TRBV6-3,TRBJ1-2,TRBD1
CASSPSGGQPQHF,TGTGCCAGCAGCCCTAGTGGGGGGCAGCCCCAGCATTTT,-,TRBV11-1,TRBJ1-5,-
CASSHVSPLVGYTF,TGCGCCAGCAGCCATGTAAGCCCATTAGTTGGCTACACCTTC,-,TRBV4-1,TRBJ1-2,-
CASRERGSNTGELFF,TGTGCCAGCCGAGAGCGGGGATCGAACACCGGGGAGCTGTTTTTT,-,TRBV27,TRBJ2-2,TRBD2
CASSPGDNQPQHF,TGTGCCAGCAGTCCAGGGGATAATCAGCCCCAGCATTTT,-,TRBV7-9,TRBJ1-5,-
CASSTTSGQFF,TGTGCCAGCAGTACGACTAGCGGTCAGTTCTTC,-,TRBV28,TRBJ2-1,TRBD2
CASRHSRENTEAFF,TGTGCCAGCAGACATAGCAGGGAGAACACTGAAGCTTTCTTT,-,TRBV6-6,TRBJ1-1,-
CASSLHGVSDTQYF,TGTGCCAGCAGCTTGCACGGGGTATCAGATACGCAGTATTTT,-,TRBV5-4,TRBJ2-3,-
CAISETLGAEETQYF,TGTGCCATCAGTGAGACGCTGGGAGCCGAAGAGACCCAGTACTTC,-,TRBV10-3,TRBJ2-5,-
CASSPGQGNTIYF,TGTGCCAGCAGTCCGGGACAGGGAAACACCATATATTTT,-,TRBV6-6,TRBJ1-3,TRBD1
CASSTQGAFVNEQFF,TGTGCCAGCAGCACCCAGGGGGCTTTCGTCAATGAGCAGTTCTTC,-,TRBV2,TRBJ2-1,TRBD1
CASSLNRDNEQYF,TGCGCCAGCAGCCTAAACAGGGATAACGAGCAGTACTTC,-,TRBV5-1,TRBJ2-7,-
CASSFETGNEAFF,TGTGCCAGCAGTTTCGAGACAGGGAACGAAGCTTTCTTT,-,TRBV7-9,TRBJ1-1,TRBD1
CASSDGTHGGYEQYF,TGTGCCAGCAGTGATGGGACACACGGAGGCTACGAGCAGTACTTC,-,TRBV6-1,TRBJ2-7,-
CASRRDRNYGYTF,TGTGCCAGCAGACGCGACAGGAACTATGGCTACACCTTC,-,TRBV12-3/TRBV12-4,TRBJ1-2,-
CASSFTGVGETQYF,TGCGCCAGCAGCTTTACAGGGGTGGGAGAGACCCAGTACTTC,-,TRBV5-1,TRBJ2-5,TRBD1
CASSIGQYSYGYTF,TGTGCCAGCAGCATCGGACAGTACTCTTATGGCTACACCTTC,once,TRBV11-2,TRBJ1-2,-